This TCR beta chain was documented in a study of shared clonotypes between healthy human individuals. Looked up from germline, CDR1 is SGDLS and CDR2 is YYNGEE. The CDR3 has 15 residues. Between the trimmed V and J ends, which lost 3 bases and 5 bases, there was a span of 14 bases. Sequenced by immunoSEQ multiplex PCR; TCRdb stores in-frame clones only, minus some. The sample has 2 million to 2.5 million clones, roughly 93% seen once. This sequence originates from a man aged 18 to 30 in good health. Some clones in this sample may be carry-over from other donors' samples. Specimen: naive CD4+ T cells from PBMCs. As to subset: CD45RA+ positively selected. The chain has TRBV9 and TRBJ2-2; perhaps D is TRBD1 or TRBD2 (5 bases each). The CDR3 region is CASSGGSYGTGELFF. As DNA, the CDR3 is TGTGCCAGCAGCGGGGGGTCGTACGGGACCGGGGAGCTGTTTTTT.